The clone carrying this TCR beta chain was seen many times. The target antigen is unknown. Each cDNA held unique molecular identifiers, and template switching gave it a universal primer site. TCRdb analysed the 5' RACE reads with MiXCR anew, one entry per CDR3 protein. The repertoire consists of fewer than 250,000 distinct CDR3 sequences, with around 10% occurring once and the leading ten covering 4% to 6%. This entry comes from a study of identical twins. Findings of the study overall: Sequences that were beta out-of-frame showed weaker excess twin sharing. Whereas memory repertoires showed no such difference, abundant cord blood beta clonotypes carried fewer insertions.

Germline assignment: CDR1 DFQATT and CDR2 SNEGSKA (reference sequence). V was trimmed by 0 bases and J by 5 bases, leaving 22 bases between them. CDR3 length: 17 amino acids. This receptor was identified in a woman between 18 and 29 years old in good health. Sequencing was done on a sample of memory (CD45RO+) T cells sorted from blood. V is TRBV20-1 and J is TRBJ1-1; the D gene is possibly TRBD1 (6 bases). The CDR3 here is CSARDASERGIETEAFF. CDR3 nucleotide sequence: TGCAGTGCTAGAGACGCCTCAGAGAGGGGGATTGAGACTGAAGCTTTCTTT.